What follows are 13 T cell receptor beta chains derived from one specimen sequenced in a study of blood T cell repertoires in COVID-19. Assay: immunoSEQ multiplex PCR; the TCRdb copy retains only in-frame clones and omits some. The sample includes 350,000 to 400,000 clones, under 90% of them seen just once. The sequencing sample was made of PBMCs or T cells enriched from blood (not recorded which). Receptors were obtained from a woman between 25 and 40 years old who had recovered from COVID-19.

This clone showed up just a few times. The chain joins TRBV7-6 to TRBJ2-7; 13 positions agree with TRBD2. V shed 5 bases and J 0 bases; nucleotides not matched to a gene: 4. Per the germline V gene, CDR1 is SGHVS and CDR2 is FNYEAQ. The CDR3 is 16 amino acids. CDR3 protein: CASSRGLAGSSYEQYF. Here the CDR3 DNA reads TGTGCCAGCAGCCGGGGACTAGCGGGGAGCTCCTACGAGCAGTACTTC.

The chain uses TRBV5-1 and TRBJ2-3; D is uncertain. Trimming removed 0 bases at V and 2 bases at J, with 7 bases between. The CDR3 covers 14 residues. From germline, CDR1 is SGHRS and CDR2 YFSETQ. The CDR3 region is CASSLEWATDTQYF. In DNA, the CDR3 is TGCGCCAGCAGCTTGGAATGGGCCACAGATACGCAGTATTTT.

The chain has TRBV9 and TRBJ2-1, with TRBD2 as a possible D gene (5 bases). V dropped 0 bases and J dropped 4 bases, with 11 bases sitting between them. The CDR3 is made up of 15 amino acids. Germline values: CDR1 SGDLS, CDR2 YYNGEE. CDR3 DNA sequence: TGTGCCAGCAGCGTAGGCGGCGGGCGGTACAATGAGCAGTTCTTC. The encoded protein is CASSVGGGRYNEQFF.

The V gene is TRBV27, the J gene TRBJ2-1; TRBD2 aligns across 11 bases. V lost 6 bases and J lost 5; bases outside the gene matches: 9. The CDR3 has 16 amino acids. Per the germline V gene, CDR1 is MNHEY and CDR2 is SMNVEV (reference sequence). CDR3 DNA sequence: TGTGCCAGCAGCCCTCCGCCGGGACTAGCGGACAATGAGCAGTTCTTC. Protein sequence: CASSPPPGLADNEQFF.

The gene calls are TRBV10-3 and TRBJ1-5, with 7 bases matching TRBD1. Trimming took 0 bases from V and 7 from J; bases not matched to a gene: 3. From germline, CDR1 is ENHRY and CDR2 SYGVKD. There are 14 residues in the CDR3. This chain's CDR3 is CAISESQGNQPQHF. The CDR3, as DNA: TGTGCCATCAGTGAGTCACAGGGGAACCAGCCCCAGCATTTT.

V and J are TRBV4-1 and TRBJ2-5; the D gene is possibly TRBD1 (6 bases). The CDR3 covers 15 residues. The germline V gene has CDR1 MGHRA and CDR2 YSYEKL. V was clipped by 0 bases and J by 4 bases, with 12 bases between them. The CDR3 loop is CASSQDPNRVETQYF. CDR3 sequence (DNA): TGCGCCAGCAGCCAAGATCCGAACAGGGTAGAGACCCAGTACTTC.

This rearrangement joins TRBV14 to TRBJ1-2; the match to TRBD1 covers 8 bases. The trim removed 2 bases at V and 5 bases at J, leaving 10 bases unmatched. Looked up from germline, CDR1 is SGHDN and CDR2 is FVKESK. The CDR3 length is 16 residues. The CDR3 nucleotides read TGTGCCAGCAGCCAACACCGGATGACAGGGGTATATGGCTACACCTTC. It translates to CASSQHRMTGVYGYTF.

V usage is TRBV5-3 and J usage is TRBJ1-4; TRBD1 is a possible D gene (6 bases). Being an ORF, TRBV5-3 has a function that is uncertain. The CDR3 is 12 amino acids. V gave up 0 bases and J gave up 14 bases, with 11 bases separating them. CDR3 in amino acids: CARSLEGGRLFF. The CDR3 DNA reads TGTGCCAGAAGCTTGGAGGGGGGGCGGCTGTTTTTT.

The sample holds one count of this clone. The chain recombines TRBV27 with TRBJ2-7; 9 nucleotides line up with TRBD2. The trim removed 5 bases at V and 4 bases at J, leaving 12 bases unmatched. Germline lookup yields CDR1 MNHEY and CDR2 SMNVEV (reference sequence). The CDR3 covers 16 residues. As DNA, the CDR3 is TGTGCCAGCAGTCCCACGCTCGGTAGCGGGAGTTACGAGCAGTACTTC. Its protein product is CASSPTLGSGSYEQYF.

This clone was detected once. The rearrangement links TRBV30 to TRBJ1-4; 8 bases are a match to TRBD1. Losses at the gene ends were 2 bases for V and 8 bases for J; bases not matched to a gene: 7. CDR3 size: 14 residues. Germline assignment: CDR1 GTSNPN and CDR2 SVGIG (reference sequence). The DNA of the CDR3 is TGTGCCTGGAGTATAGGGACAGGAAACGAAAAACTGTTTTTT. Its protein product is CAWSIGTGNEKLFF.

The CDR3 loop reads CASSVGSGGEIANYGYTF. CDR3 coding DNA: TGTGCCAGCAGCGTAGGGTCTGGAGGGGAAATAGCTAACTATGGCTACACCTTC. The chain combines TRBV9 with TRBJ1-2; maybe TRBD1 (5 bases). The germline V and J ends were trimmed by 0 bases and 0 bases, with 18 bases remaining between them. The CDR3 length is 18 residues. CDR1 is SGDLS and CDR2 is YYNGEE in the germline V gene.

The chain links TRBV12-3 or TRBV12-4 to TRBJ2-7; D is undetermined. Trimming left V 3 bases short and J 11 bases short, with 17 bases between. CDR3 length: 13 residues. The CDR3 DNA is TGTGCCAGCAGTTTGACGGCCGCTCGACTGGAGTACTTC. Translation: CASSLTAARLEYF.

The chain combines TRBV30 with TRBJ1-6, with a possible D match to TRBD1 (5 bases). The CDR3 sequence is 16 residues long. Germline V gene lookup returns CDR1 GTSNPN and CDR2 SVGIG (reference sequence). Trimming removed 1 base from V and 7 bases from J, with 17 bases in between. CDR3 coding DNA: TGTGCCTGGAGTGGGGGGTCGGGGGTCGAAAATTCACCCCTCCACTTT. Encoded protein: CAWSGGSGVENSPLHF.